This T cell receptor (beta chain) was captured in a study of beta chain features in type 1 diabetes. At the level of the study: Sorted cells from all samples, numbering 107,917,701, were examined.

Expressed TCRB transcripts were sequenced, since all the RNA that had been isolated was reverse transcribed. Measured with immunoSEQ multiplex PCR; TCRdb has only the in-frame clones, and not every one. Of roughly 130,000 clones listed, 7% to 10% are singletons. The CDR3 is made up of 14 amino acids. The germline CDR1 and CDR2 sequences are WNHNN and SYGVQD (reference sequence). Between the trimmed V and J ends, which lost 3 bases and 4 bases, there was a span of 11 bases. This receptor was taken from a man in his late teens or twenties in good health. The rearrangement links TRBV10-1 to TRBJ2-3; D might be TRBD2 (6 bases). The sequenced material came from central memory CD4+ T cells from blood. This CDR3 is CASSEGREADTQYF. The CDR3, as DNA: TGCGCCAGCAGTGAAGGCAGGGAGGCAGATACGCAGTATTTT.